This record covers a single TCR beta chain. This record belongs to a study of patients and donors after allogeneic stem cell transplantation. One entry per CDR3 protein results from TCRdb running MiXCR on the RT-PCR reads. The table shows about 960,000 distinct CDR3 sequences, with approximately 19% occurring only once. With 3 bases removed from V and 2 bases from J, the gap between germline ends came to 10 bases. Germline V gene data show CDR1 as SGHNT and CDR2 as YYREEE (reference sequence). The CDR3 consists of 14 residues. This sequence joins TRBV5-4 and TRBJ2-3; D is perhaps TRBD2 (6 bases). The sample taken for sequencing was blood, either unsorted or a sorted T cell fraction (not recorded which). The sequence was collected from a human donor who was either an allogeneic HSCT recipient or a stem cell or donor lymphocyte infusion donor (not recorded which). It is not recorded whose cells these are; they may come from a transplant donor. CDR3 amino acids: CASSYPLATDTQYF. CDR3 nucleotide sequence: TGTGCCAGCAGCTACCCACTAGCCACAGATACGCAGTATTTT.